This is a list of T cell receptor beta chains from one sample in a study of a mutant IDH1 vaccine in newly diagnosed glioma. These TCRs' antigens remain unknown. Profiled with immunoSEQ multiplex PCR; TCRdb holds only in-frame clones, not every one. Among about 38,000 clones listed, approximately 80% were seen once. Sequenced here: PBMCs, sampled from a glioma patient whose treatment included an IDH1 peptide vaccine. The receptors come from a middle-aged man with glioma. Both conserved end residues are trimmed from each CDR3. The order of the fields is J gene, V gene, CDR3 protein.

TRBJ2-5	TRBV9	ASSPNLLAGAGETQY
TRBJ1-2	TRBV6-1	ASKSQANYGYT
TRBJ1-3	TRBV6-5	ASSSYRGSGNTIY
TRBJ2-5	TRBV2	ASSEAPGTSETQY
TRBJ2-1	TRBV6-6	ASSYAGTGDNEQF
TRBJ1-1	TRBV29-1	SANSGGHMNTEAF
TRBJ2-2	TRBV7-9	ASSFSGTANTGELF
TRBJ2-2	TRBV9	ASSVGDRGYTGELF
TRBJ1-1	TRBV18	ASSLGTGNTEAF
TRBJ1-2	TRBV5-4	ASSFDSYGYT
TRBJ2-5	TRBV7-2	ASSLMTTGETQY
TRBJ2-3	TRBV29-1	SVGPGTGTDTQY
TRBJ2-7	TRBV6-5	ASSYTSPAYEQY
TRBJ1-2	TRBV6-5	ACFLGGWGYT